The sample holds many counts of the clone carrying this T cell receptor (beta chain). It was genomic DNA that served as the template for profiling TCR beta VDJ and CDR3. TCRdb reprocessed the reads with MiXCR, giving one entry per CDR3 protein. The sample lists 150,000 to 200,000 distinct CDR3 sequences, around 60% occurring once. The CDR3 length is 16 residues. Germline V CDR1 and CDR2: SEHNR, FQNEAQ (reference sequence). The V end lost 0 bases, the J end lost 5 bases, and 16 bases lay between the germline ends. This sample is drawn from a study of CD8+CD57+ T cells in acquired aplastic anemia. J is TRBJ1-1 and V is TRBV7-9, with D tentatively TRBD1 (5 bases). The specimen sequenced was sorted CD4+, CD8+, or CD8+CD57+ T cells (not recorded which) from PBMCs. The receptor was derived from a human donor in good health. CDR3 loop: CASSLADGAAGTEAFF. Here the CDR3 DNA reads TGTGCCAGCAGCTTAGCCGACGGGGCGGCTGGTACTGAAGCTTTCTTT.